Reported below is one T cell receptor (beta chain). Per the study methods: From reference gene primer amplification, estimates of nucleated cell counts were derived. Generated by immunoSEQ multiplex PCR, the TCRdb table keeps only in-frame clones and is missing some. Clone size and V and J calls were adopted from that table, with D and trimming inferred from the DNA. The sample includes 150,000 to 200,000 clones, roughly three quarters of them seen just once. The Seattle patients, enrolled during active infection, were followed longitudinally. This sample stems from a study of blood T cell repertoires in COVID-19. For the study at large: Samples came from the United States, Italy and Spain, spanning acute and convalescent COVID-19. The analysed material was cDNA or gDNA that came from T cells, B-cell-depleted T cells, or PBMCs.

The ends were cut back, 4 bases at V and 4 bases at J, with 5 bases in the middle. CDR1 and CDR2 from the germline V gene are ENHRY and SYGVKD. The CDR3 is made up of 11 amino acids. Specimen: peripheral blood. This receptor was obtained from a woman in her forties with COVID-19, enrolled during active disease. The chain employs TRBV10-3 and TRBJ2-7; D unclear. Written as DNA, the CDR3 is TGTGCCATCAGTGCTGAGTACGAGCAGTACTTC. Amino acids: CAISAEYEQYF.